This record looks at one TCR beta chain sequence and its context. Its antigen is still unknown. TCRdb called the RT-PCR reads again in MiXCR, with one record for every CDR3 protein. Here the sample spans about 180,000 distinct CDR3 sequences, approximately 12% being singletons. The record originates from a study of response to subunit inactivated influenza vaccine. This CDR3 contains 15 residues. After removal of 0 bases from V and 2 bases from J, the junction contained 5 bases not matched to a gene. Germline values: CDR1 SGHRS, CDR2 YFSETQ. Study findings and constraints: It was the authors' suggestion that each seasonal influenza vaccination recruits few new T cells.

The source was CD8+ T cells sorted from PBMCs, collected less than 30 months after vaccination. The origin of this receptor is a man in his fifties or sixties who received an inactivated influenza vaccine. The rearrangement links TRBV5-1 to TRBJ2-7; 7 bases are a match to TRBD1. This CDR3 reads CASSLVQGKTYEQYF. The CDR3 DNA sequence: TGCGCCAGCAGCTTGGTACAGGGGAAAACCTACGAGCAGTACTTC.